The 24 T cell receptor beta chains reported below all come from one sample, sequenced in a study of type 1 regulatory T cells. TCRdb passed the reads through MiXCR, listing each CDR3 protein once. The repertoire includes about 2,400 distinct CDR3 sequences, almost 6.5% of them detected once, and 2.2% sits in the top ten. Sequenced input: CD4+ T cells, either the whole sample or a sorted fraction (not recorded which). All receptors come from a human donor in good health.

Notes on this clonotype: Possible read error: a much larger clone is one base away. V usage is TRBV7-2 and J usage is TRBJ1-1, with 10 bases fitting TRBD1. This CDR3 is 12 amino acids long. Germline assignment: CDR1 SGHTA and CDR2 FQGNSA. V dropped 5 bases and J dropped 10; count of bases not matched to a gene: 4. CDR3 region: CTSSLRTGGAFF. The CDR3 coding sequence is TGTACCAGCAGCCTCAGGACAGGGGGAGCTTTCTTT.

This clonotype is judged medium-sized. This chain connects TRBV20-1 to TRBJ2-1, with 8 bases matching TRBD2. Germline-derived CDR1 and CDR2 are DFQATT and SNEGSKA (reference sequence). This CDR3 is built from 14 residues. V dropped 6 bases and J dropped 5; count of bases not matched to a gene: 9. The CDR3 loop reads CSAPGGNGNNEQFF. In DNA, the CDR3 is TGCAGTGCCCCGGGGGGGAACGGGAACAATGAGCAGTTCTTC.

By share of the sample, this clonotype is medium-sized. The CDR3 DNA sequence: TGTGCCACCAGTGTTGGACTCCGGGGGGCAGGGGCCAACGTCCTGACTTTC. It yields the protein CATSVGLRGAGANVLTF. The chain has TRBV24-1 and TRBJ2-6; possibly TRBD2 for D (7 bases). Germline CDR1 is KGHDR and CDR2 is SFDVKD. The CDR3 contains 17 residues. V was pared by 5 bases and J by 4 bases, with 17 bases between.

This clonotype ranks as medium-sized. The chain links TRBV7-9 to TRBJ1-1; TRBD1 might be the D (5 bases). This CDR3 contains 15 residues. The germline V gene encodes CDR1 SEHNR and CDR2 FQNEAQ (reference sequence). V lost 1 base and J 1 base, leaving 10 bases between the germline ends. The CDR3 spells CASSLVGRRNTEAFF. The CDR3 DNA is TGTGCCAGCAGCTTAGTGGGGCGGAGGAACACTGAAGCTTTCTTT. Full variable domain (remainder filled in from reference TRBV7-9 and TRBJ1-1): DTGVSQNPRHKITKRGQNVTFRCDPISEHNRLYWYRQTLGQGPEFLTYFQNEAQLEKSRLLSDRFSAERPKGSFSTLEIQRTEQGDSAMYLCASSLVGRRNTEAFFGQGTRLTVV.

This clonotype is medium-sized (0.01 to 0.1%) within its sample. The chain carries TRBV19 and TRBJ2-7; D is uncertain. Looked up from germline, CDR1 is LNHDA and CDR2 is SQIVND (reference sequence). The V gene lost 3 bases and the J gene lost 2 bases, with 17 bases spanning the gap. The length of the CDR3 is 16 residues. In DNA, the CDR3 is TGTGCCAGTAGTATTCGGGCAGGTACTCCGACCTACGAGCAGTACTTC. Its protein is CASSIRAGTPTYEQYF.

This chain joins TRBV14 and TRBJ2-7; no clear D gene. CDR1 is SGHDN, CDR2 FVKESK, per germline. V dropped 8 bases and J dropped 2 bases, with 7 bases sitting between them. This CDR3 is built from 11 residues. CDR3 in DNA: TGTGCCAGCTCCCTTACCTACGAGCAGTACTTC. It translates to CASSLTYEQYF.

This clonotype ranks as medium-sized. The chain couples TRBV3-1 to TRBJ2-3; 7 bases agree with TRBD1. Unmatched junction bases numbered 4, after V lost 8 bases and J lost 5 bases. This CDR3 is 12 amino acids long. Germline CDR1 LGHDT, CDR2 YNNKEL (reference sequence). In DNA form, the CDR3 reads TGTGCCAGCGGCAGACAGGGAGATACGCAGTATTTT. It yields the protein CASGRQGDTQYF.

By share, this clonotype counts as medium-sized. The rearrangement uses TRBV6-2 or TRBV6-3 and TRBJ2-5, with D tentatively TRBD1 (6 bases). The germline V and J ends were trimmed by 5 bases and 3 bases, with 16 bases remaining between them. The CDR3 length is 15 residues. The germline gives CDR1 MNHEY, CDR2 SVGEGT. As DNA, the CDR3 is TGTGCCAGCAGTCGTGGACAGACGTGGGAAGAGACCCAGTACTTC. It encodes CASSRGQTWEETQYF.

In its sample, this clonotype is medium-sized. This chain joins TRBV5-1 and TRBJ2-7; 9 positions agree with TRBD1. The junction had 11 bases not matched to a gene; V was cut back by 4 bases and J by 3 bases. The CDR3 loop spans 16 amino acids. Germline V gives CDR1 SGHRS, CDR2 YFSETQ. In DNA form, the CDR3 reads TGCGCCAGCAGCAGTGACAGGGGGGGTAGTCTCTACGAGCAGTACTTC. Protein product: CASSSDRGGSLYEQYF.

This clonotype is categorized as medium-sized (0.01 to 0.1%). The chain carries TRBV28 and TRBJ1-2, with a possible D match to TRBD1 (5 bases). V was clipped by 6 bases and J by 9 bases, with 14 bases between them. The CDR3 covers 12 residues. Germline V gene data show CDR1 as MDHEN and CDR2 as SYDVKM. This chain's CDR3 is CASRIDSLSYTF. The CDR3 DNA sequence: TGTGCCAGCAGAATAGACAGTCTCAGCTACACCTTC.

In its sample, this clonotype is medium-sized. The CDR3 is CASSLGAGESYEQYF. DNA for the CDR3: TGCGCCAGCAGCTTGGGTGCAGGGGAGTCTTACGAGCAGTACTTC. The chain has TRBV5-1 and TRBJ2-7; D may be TRBD1 (6 bases). The germline CDR1 and CDR2 sequences are SGHRS and YFSETQ. The CDR3 is 15 amino acids. With 0 bases removed from V and 4 bases from J, the gap between germline ends came to 14 bases.

This clonotype is medium-sized within its sample. The chain is built from TRBV7-3 and TRBJ1-1; D perhaps matches TRBD1 (5 bases). V was cut by 4 bases and J by 1 base, with 10 bases left in between. This CDR3 is built from 14 residues. CDR1 and CDR2 from the germline V gene are SGHTA and FQGTGA. Written as DNA, the CDR3 is TGTGCCAGCAGCTCATCGGGGGGGAACACTGAAGCTTTCTTT. Encoded protein: CASSSSGGNTEAFF. Complete variable domain (other parts from reference TRBV7-3 and TRBJ1-1): GAGVSQTPSNKVTEKGKYVELRCDPISGHTALYWYRQSLGQGPEFLIYFQGTGAADDSGLPNDRFFAVRPEGSVSTLKIQRTERGDSAVYLCASSSSGGNTEAFFGQGTRLTVV.

This clonotype is classed as medium-sized. V and J are TRBV10-3 and TRBJ2-3; the D is unclear. The germline CDR1 and CDR2 sequences are ENHRY and SYGVKD. V was trimmed by 0 bases and J by 0 bases, leaving 4 bases between them. CDR3 length: 14 amino acids. DNA for the CDR3: TGTGCCATCAGTGAGTCGGACAGCACAGATACGCAGTATTTT. It encodes CAISESDSTDTQYF.

By proportion, this clonotype is medium-sized. This chain joins TRBV5-1 and TRBJ2-2, with D perhaps TRBD1 (5 bases). CDR3 length: 14 residues. Between the trimmed V and J ends, which lost 0 bases and 6 bases, there was a span of 9 bases. Germline CDR1 SGHRS, CDR2 YFSETQ. The CDR3 DNA sequence: TGCGCCAGCAGCTTGGGGGGCTCGGCCGGGGAGCTGTTTTTT. This translates into CASSLGGSAGELFF.

By sample fraction, this clonotype is medium-sized. The rearrangement joins TRBV5-4 to TRBJ2-1; TRBD2 aligns across 8 bases. CDR3 size: 16 residues. Unmatched junction bases numbered 5, after V lost 0 bases and J lost 3 bases. Germline V gene lookup returns CDR1 SGHNT and CDR2 YYREEE (reference sequence). The CDR3 spells CASSLGGSGIYNEQFF. As DNA, the CDR3 is TGTGCCAGCAGCTTGGGAGGTAGCGGGATCTACAATGAGCAGTTCTTC.

By share, this clonotype ranks as medium-sized. The CDR3 DNA sequence: TGTGCCAGCAGCCTGGACAGCACATATCAGCCCCAGCATTTT. The encoded protein is CASSLDSTYQPQHF. J is TRBJ1-5 and V is TRBV28; a possible D gene is TRBD1 (6 bases). Trimming cost V 6 bases and J 5 bases, with 14 bases left between them. Germline-derived CDR1 and CDR2 are MDHEN and SYDVKM. The CDR3 covers 14 residues.

This clonotype is termed medium-sized (0.01 to 0.1%). The chain is built from TRBV11-2 and TRBJ1-1; TRBD1 might be the D (6 bases). There are 18 residues in the CDR3. Germline values: CDR1 SGHAT, CDR2 FQNNGV. Trimming removed 5 bases at V and 2 bases at J, with 24 bases between. CDR3 DNA: TGTGCCAGCAGCCGAACCACCAGGGGAGTTGGAGCCAACACTGAAGCTTTCTTT. Amino acid sequence: CASSRTTRGVGANTEAFF.

This clonotype appeared a few times. The rearrangement uses TRBV5-5 and TRBJ2-1, with 7 bases that match TRBD2. CDR1 SGHKS and CDR2 YYEKEE come from the germline V gene (reference sequence). The CDR3 runs to 15 residues. Germline trimming cut 3 bases from V and 6 bases from J; bases unmatched to any gene: 9. CDR3 loop: CASSSDGLVANEQFF. The CDR3, as DNA: TGTGCCAGCAGCTCTGACGGACTAGTGGCCAATGAGCAGTTCTTC.

By sample fraction, this clonotype is medium-sized. V usage is TRBV4-3 and J usage is TRBJ1-5, with a weak D call TRBD1 (6 bases). Trimming removed 0 bases from V and 7 bases from J, with 10 bases in between. The CDR3 consists of 14 residues. Looked up from germline, CDR1 is LGHNA and CDR2 is YSLEER. CDR3 coding DNA: TGCGCCAGCAGCCAAGAGATGGGGGGCCAGCCCCAGCATTTT. This gives the protein CASSQEMGGQPQHF.

Within the sample, this clonotype is medium-sized. The chain links TRBV7-8 to TRBJ2-1; TRBD2 might be the D (7 bases). The germline V and J ends were trimmed by 2 bases and 4 bases, with 15 bases remaining between them. Germline loops: CDR1 SGHVS, CDR2 FQNEAQ. The CDR3 contains 16 residues. Written as DNA, the CDR3 is TGTGCCAGCAGCTTACTCGGCGGGGGCCCTTACAATGAGCAGTTCTTC. Amino acid sequence: CASSLLGGGPYNEQFF.

In its sample, this clonotype ranks as medium-sized. This chain uses TRBV11-2 with TRBJ2-2; 8 positions agree with TRBD2. The CDR3 sequence is 14 residues long. CDR1 and CDR2 from the germline V gene are SGHAT and FQNNGV. The J segment lost 5 bases and the V segment lost 3 bases, leaving 2 bases of the junction unmatched. The CDR3 protein is CASSLSGGTGELFF. The CDR3 coding sequence is TGTGCCAGCAGCTTGTCGGGGGGGACCGGGGAGCTGTTTTTT.

By frequency in the sample, this clonotype is medium-sized. CDR3 coding DNA: TGTGCCTGGAGTACCACGACGGGAACTGAAGCTTTCTTT. Amino acid sequence: CAWSTTTGTEAFF. The genes are TRBV30 and TRBJ1-1, with unresolved D. CDR1 and CDR2 (germline): GTSNPN, SVGIG (reference sequence). CDR3 size: 13 residues. The V end was cut by 2 bases, the J end by 5 bases, with 12 bases between.

On this clonotype itself: A much larger clone differs from this one at a single base, so this may be a read error. V is TRBV20-1 and J is TRBJ1-1; 7 nucleotides match TRBD1. The trim removed 0 bases at V and 5 bases at J, leaving 12 bases unmatched. Germline values: CDR1 DFQATT, CDR2 SNEGSKA (reference sequence). The CDR3 extends over 16 amino acids. CDR3 residues: CSARDERQGGWTEAFF. In DNA, the CDR3 is TGCAGTGCTAGAGATGAACGGCAGGGGGGTTGGACTGAAGCTTTCTTT.

This clonotype is medium-sized. J is TRBJ2-7 and V is TRBV20-1, with D unresolved. V lost 0 bases and J lost 5, with 8 bases in between. The CDR3 is 12 amino acids. The germline gives CDR1 DFQATT, CDR2 SNEGSKA (reference sequence). CDR3: CSARDDGHEQYF. The CDR3 DNA sequence: TGCAGTGCTAGAGATGACGGACACGAGCAGTACTTC.